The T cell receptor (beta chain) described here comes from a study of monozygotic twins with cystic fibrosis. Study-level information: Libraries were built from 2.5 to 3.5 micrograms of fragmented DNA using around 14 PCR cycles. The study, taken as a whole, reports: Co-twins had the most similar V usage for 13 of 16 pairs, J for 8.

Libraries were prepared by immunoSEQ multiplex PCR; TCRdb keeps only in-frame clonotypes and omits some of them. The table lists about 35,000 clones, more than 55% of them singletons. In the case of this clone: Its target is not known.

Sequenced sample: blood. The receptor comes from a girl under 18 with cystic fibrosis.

The CDR3 loop reads CASSSLAGSQETQYF. CDR3 DNA sequence: TGTGCCAGTAGTAGCCTGGCAGGCTCCCAAGAGACCCAGTACTTC. The rearrangement joins TRBV19 to TRBJ2-5; no firm D call. The V gene's germline CDR1 is LNHDA and CDR2 SQIVND (reference sequence). This CDR3 has 15 amino acids. V dropped 4 bases and J dropped 1 base, with 13 bases sitting between them. The complete variable domain, with remaining parts taken from reference TRBV19 and TRBJ2-5, reads DGGITQSPKYLFRKEGQNVTLSCEQNLNHDAMYWYRQDPGQGLRLIYYSQIVNDFQKGDIAEGYSVSREKKESFPLTVTSAQKNPTAFYLCASSSLAGSQETQYFGPGTRLLVL.